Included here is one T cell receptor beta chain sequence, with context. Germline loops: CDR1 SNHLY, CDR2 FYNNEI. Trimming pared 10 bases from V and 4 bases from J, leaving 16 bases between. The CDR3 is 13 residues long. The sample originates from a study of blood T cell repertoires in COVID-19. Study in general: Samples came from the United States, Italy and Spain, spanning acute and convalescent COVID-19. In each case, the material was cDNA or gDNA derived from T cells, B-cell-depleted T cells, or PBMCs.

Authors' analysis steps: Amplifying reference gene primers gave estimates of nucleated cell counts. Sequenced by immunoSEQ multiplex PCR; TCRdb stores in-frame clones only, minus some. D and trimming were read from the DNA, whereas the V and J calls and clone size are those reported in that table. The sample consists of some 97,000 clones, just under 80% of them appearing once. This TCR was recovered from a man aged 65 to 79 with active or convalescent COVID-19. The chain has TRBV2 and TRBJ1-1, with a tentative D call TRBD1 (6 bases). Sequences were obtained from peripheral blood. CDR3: CATTQGEGTEAFF. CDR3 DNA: TGTGCCACCACACAGGGAGAGGGCACTGAAGCTTTCTTT. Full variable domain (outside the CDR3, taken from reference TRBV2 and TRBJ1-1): EPEVTQTPSHQVTQMGQEVILRCVPISNHLYFYWYRQILGQKVEFLVSFYNNEISEKSEIFDDQFSVERPDGSNFTLKIRSTKLEDSAMYFCATTQGEGTEAFFGQGTRLTVV.